Below are 18 T cell receptor beta chains sequenced from a single sample in a study of cytomegalovirus exposure and HLA in healthy donors. It was with 60 Vbeta and 13 Jbeta primers that the PCR ran. Measured with immunoSEQ multiplex PCR; TCRdb has only the in-frame clones, and not every one. The repertoire holds more than 150,000 clones, with around four fifths as singletons. What was sequenced was PBMCs. The receptors derive from a woman aged 18-29 years in good health and CMV-seronegative.

This chain links TRBV5-1 with TRBJ2-7; TRBD1 aligns across 10 bases. The ends lost 1 base at V and 2 bases at J; junction bases unmatched: 9. This CDR3 region has 17 residues. Germline V CDR1 and CDR2: SGHRS, YFSETQ. CDR3: CASSLYRRTGGAYEQYF. DNA for the CDR3: TGCGCCAGCAGCTTGTATCGCCGGACAGGGGGAGCCTACGAGCAGTACTTC.

J is TRBJ2-2 and V is TRBV9, with 10 bases fitting TRBD2. After removal of 3 bases from V and 8 bases from J, the junction contained 4 bases not matched to a gene. This CDR3 has 14 residues. Germline CDR1 is SGDLS and CDR2 is YYNGEE. The CDR3 protein is CASSELAGLGELFF. In DNA, the CDR3 is TGTGCCAGCAGCGAACTAGCGGGGTTGGGGGAGCTGTTTTTT. Looking up the rest from reference TRBV9 and TRBJ2-2 gives the full variable domain: DSGVTQTPKHLITATGQRVTLRCSPRSGDLSVYWYQQSLDQGLQFLIQYYNGEERAKGNILERFSAQQFPDLHSELNLSSLELGDSALYFCASSELAGLGELFFGEGSRLTVL.

The gene calls are TRBV5-8 and TRBJ1-1; a weak D match, TRBD1 (5 bases). Germline assignment: CDR1 SGHTS and CDR2 YDEGEE. V gave up 1 base and J gave up 5 bases, with 18 bases separating them. This CDR3 spans 16 amino acids. The CDR3 reads CASSLWQGESLTEAFF. CDR3 in DNA: TGTGCCAGCAGCTTGTGGCAGGGTGAGTCTCTGACTGAAGCTTTCTTT.

The chain employs TRBV7-6 and TRBJ2-5; TRBD1 is a possible D gene (6 bases). V was pared by 2 bases and J by 0 bases, with 13 bases between. Germline V gene data show CDR1 as SGHVS and CDR2 as FNYEAQ. The CDR3 contains 16 residues. CDR3: CASSLNSGAYQETQYF. The DNA of the CDR3 is TGTGCCAGCAGCTTAAATTCAGGGGCGTACCAAGAGACCCAGTACTTC. Filled out from reference TRBV7-6 and TRBJ2-5, the complete variable domain reads GAGVSQSPRYKVTKRGQDVALRCDPISGHVSLYWYRQALGQGPEFLTYFNYEAQQDKSGLPNDRFSAERPEGSISTLTIQRTEQRDSAMYRCASSLNSGAYQETQYFGPGTRLLVL.

J is TRBJ2-3 and V is TRBV28, with D maybe TRBD2 (7 bases). With 2 bases removed from V and 4 bases from J, the gap between germline ends came to 13 bases. The CDR3 runs to 15 residues. Germline lookup yields CDR1 MDHEN and CDR2 SYDVKM. The CDR3, as DNA: TGTGCCAGCAGTTTAGGTGGGGGGGCCGCAGATACGCAGTATTTT. It encodes CASSLGGGAADTQYF.

V and J are TRBV18 and TRBJ1-2, with TRBD1 matching over 9 bases. CDR1 KGHSH and CDR2 LQKENI come from the germline V gene. V lost 3 bases, J lost 2 bases, and 1 base stayed unmatched. CDR3 length: 14 amino acids. The CDR3, as DNA: TGTGCCAGCTCACCCGGACAGGGGAACTATGGCTACACCTTC. Translating it yields CASSPGQGNYGYTF.

The chain couples TRBV7-2 to TRBJ2-5, with D unclear. The CDR3 runs 11 residues. CDR1 SGHTA and CDR2 FQGNSA come from the germline V gene. The V gene lost 1 base and the J gene lost 10 bases, with 7 bases spanning the gap. In nucleotides, the CDR3 is TGTGCCAGCAGCTTAGGTTTGAGCCAGTACTTC. Its protein is CASSLGLSQYF.

This chain uses TRBV29-1 with TRBJ2-5, with 7 bases that match TRBD1. Losses at the gene ends were 7 bases for V and 4 bases for J; bases not matched to a gene: 3. This CDR3 is 11 amino acids long. The germline gives CDR1 SQVTM, CDR2 ANQGSEA. In nucleotides, the CDR3 is TGCAGCGCCGACAGGGTAGAGACCCAGTACTTC. Protein: CSADRVETQYF.

The chain couples TRBV5-5 to TRBJ1-1, with D possibly being TRBD1 (5 bases). This CDR3 has 14 amino acids. Trimming stripped 2 bases from V and 2 bases from J, with 10 bases between. Germline V lookup: CDR1 SGHKS, CDR2 YYEKEE (reference sequence). The CDR3 bases are TGTGCCAGCAGCTTTACCGGGGGAAACACTGAAGCTTTCTTT. As protein: CASSFTGGNTEAFF.

The rearrangement links TRBV7-8 to TRBJ1-6, with D uncertain. The germline V gene encodes CDR1 SGHVS and CDR2 FQNEAQ. This CDR3 comprises 13 residues. Trimming stripped 3 bases from V and 14 bases from J, with 14 bases between. CDR3 in DNA: TGTGCCAGCAGCTTTGGACTCCCCCAGGCCCTCCACTTT. Translating it yields CASSFGLPQALHF.

This clone was detected only a few times. The V and J genes are TRBV7-8 and TRBJ1-2; TRBD1 aligns across 7 bases. The CDR3 contains 14 residues. The germline V gene has CDR1 SGHVS and CDR2 FQNEAQ. V lost 5 bases, J lost 4 bases, and 7 bases stayed unmatched. The DNA for the CDR3 is TGTGCCAGCAGCCCGGGACAGACCCCCTATGGCTACACCTTC. Its protein product is CASSPGQTPYGYTF. Variable domain in full (rest from reference TRBV7-8 and TRBJ1-2): GAGVSQSPRYKVAKRGQDVALRCDPISGHVSLFWYQQALGQGPEFLTYFQNEAQLDKSGLPSDRFFAERPEGSVSTLKIQRTQQEDSAVYLCASSPGQTPYGYTFGSGTRLTVV.

The chain links TRBV19 to TRBJ1-1; a possible D gene is TRBD1 (6 bases). Trimming shortened V by 7 bases and J by 1 base, and 16 bases separated the two germline ends. The germline CDR1 and CDR2 sequences are LNHDA and SQIVND (reference sequence). The CDR3 has 15 residues. The CDR3 DNA reads TGTGCCAGTACCTTAGGGGGGGGCGGGAACACTGAAGCTTTCTTT. Translating it yields CASTLGGGGNTEAFF.

This chain joins TRBV29-1 and TRBJ2-1, with D perhaps matching TRBD2 (5 bases). The ends were cut back, 8 bases at V and 7 bases at J, with 21 bases in the middle. CDR1 and CDR2 (germline): SQVTM, ANQGSEA. The CDR3 totals 14 residues. The CDR3 is CSSERRLTYNEQFF. The CDR3 coding sequence is TGCAGCTCCGAACGGAGGCTGACATATAATGAGCAGTTCTTC.

The V gene is TRBV14, the J gene TRBJ2-5; possible D gene TRBD1, 6 bases. Germline values: CDR1 SGHDN, CDR2 FVKESK. The CDR3 has 18 residues. The V and J ends lost 0 bases and 5 bases respectively, with 22 bases between them. The CDR3 sequence is CASSQDPRARNREETQYF. The DNA for the CDR3 is TGTGCCAGCAGCCAAGATCCTAGGGCGAGGAACAGGGAGGAGACCCAGTACTTC.

J is TRBJ1-3 and V is TRBV10-2; D remains unclear. CDR3 length equals 14 residues. The V gene lost 4 bases and the J gene lost 3 bases, with 10 bases spanning the gap. The germline V gene has CDR1 WSHSY and CDR2 SAAADI. The CDR3 reads CASSGAGFGNTIYF. The CDR3 bases are TGCGCCAGCAGTGGGGCAGGTTTTGGAAACACCATATATTTT.

V and J are TRBV4-1 and TRBJ1-1; the match to TRBD1 covers 9 bases. With V trimmed by 3 bases and J by 11 bases, 7 bases remained unmatched. The V gene's germline CDR1 is MGHRA and CDR2 YSYEKL. The CDR3 is made up of 13 amino acids. The chain's CDR3 is CASSHLGQGLAFF. The CDR3 bases are TGCGCCAGCAGCCATCTCGGACAGGGGTTGGCTTTCTTT.

The rearrangement uses TRBV5-1 and TRBJ1-1; 8 bases are shared with TRBD1. The germline CDR1 and CDR2 sequences are SGHRS and YFSETQ. The J segment lost 1 base and the V segment lost 0 bases, leaving 5 bases of the junction unmatched. This CDR3 spans 16 amino acids. The CDR3 sequence is CASSLGDRLGNTEAFF. The CDR3 DNA sequence: TGCGCCAGCAGCTTGGGGGACAGGTTAGGGAACACTGAAGCTTTCTTT.

J is TRBJ1-1 and V is TRBV20-1; D is ambiguous. The germline V gene has CDR1 DFQATT and CDR2 SNEGSKA (reference sequence). This CDR3 spans 11 amino acids. V lost 7 bases and J 7 bases, leaving 13 bases between the germline ends. This CDR3 reads CSVESGNEAFF. The CDR3 nucleotides read TGCAGTGTTGAGTCGGGAAATGAAGCTTTCTTT.